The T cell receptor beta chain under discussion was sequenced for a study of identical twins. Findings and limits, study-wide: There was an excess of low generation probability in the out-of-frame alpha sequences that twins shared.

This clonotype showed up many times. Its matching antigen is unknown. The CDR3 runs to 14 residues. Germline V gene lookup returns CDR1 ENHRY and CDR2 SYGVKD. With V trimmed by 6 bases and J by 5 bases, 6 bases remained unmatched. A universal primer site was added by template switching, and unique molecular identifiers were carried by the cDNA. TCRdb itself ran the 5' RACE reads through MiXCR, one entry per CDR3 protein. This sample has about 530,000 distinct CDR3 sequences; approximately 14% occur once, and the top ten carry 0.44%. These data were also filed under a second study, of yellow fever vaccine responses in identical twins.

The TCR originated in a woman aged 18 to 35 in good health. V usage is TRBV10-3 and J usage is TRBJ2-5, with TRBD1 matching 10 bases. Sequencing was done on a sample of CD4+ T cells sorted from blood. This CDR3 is CAIRPGQGFETQYF. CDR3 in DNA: TGTGCCATCAGACCGGGACAGGGGTTTGAGACCCAGTACTTC.